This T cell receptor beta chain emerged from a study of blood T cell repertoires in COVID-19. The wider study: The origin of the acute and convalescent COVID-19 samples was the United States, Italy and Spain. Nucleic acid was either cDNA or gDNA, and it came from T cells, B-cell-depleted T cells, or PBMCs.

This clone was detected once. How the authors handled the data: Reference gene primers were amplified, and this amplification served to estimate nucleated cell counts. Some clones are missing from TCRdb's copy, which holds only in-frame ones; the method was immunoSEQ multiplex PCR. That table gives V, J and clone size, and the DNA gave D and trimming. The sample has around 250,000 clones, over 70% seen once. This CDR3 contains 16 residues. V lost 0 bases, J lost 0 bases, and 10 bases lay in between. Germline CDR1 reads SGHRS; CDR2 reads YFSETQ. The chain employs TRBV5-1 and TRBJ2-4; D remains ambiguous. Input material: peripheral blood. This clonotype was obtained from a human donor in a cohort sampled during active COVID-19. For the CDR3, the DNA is TGCGCCAGCAGCTTGGTCGGTGAAATAGCCAAAAACATTCAGTACTTC. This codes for CASSLVGEIAKNIQYF.